This T cell receptor beta chain was recovered during a study of regulatory T cells in long-lasting Graves disease. Study background: Patients with new Graves' disease had used antithyroid drugs below 3 months.

The time point is: newly diagnosed GD, antithyroid drugs for less than 3 months. Construction of the TCR library relied on RNA isolated from PBMCs. V was pared by 6 bases and J by 5 bases, with 7 bases between. This CDR3 is 11 amino acids long. Germline CDR1 reads MNHEY; CDR2 reads SVGEGT. Overall study findings and caveats: Blood alone, not thyroid tissue, was studied.

With iRepertoire HTBI primers and Arm-PCR of CDR3 regions, TCR beta libraries were built. In the original workflow: The study identified under 80 TRBV and some 15 TRBJ segments across samples. Using its own MiXCR run on the multiplex PCR reads, TCRdb lists one record per CDR3 protein. TCRdb's processing, not the study's, gives the V and J calls here. The sample includes 300,000 to 400,000 distinct CDR3 sequences, about a sixth of them seen just once. This clonotype was counted a few times. Its specificity is not known. This specimen was peripheral blood mononuclear cells (PBMCs), taken at new diagnosis, from a patient treated with antithyroid drugs. The sequence was collected from a female donor with Graves disease. V is TRBV6-2 or TRBV6-3 and J is TRBJ2-5; D is ambiguous. The CDR3 DNA reads as TGTGCCAGCAGCAACTTGGAGACCCAGTACTTC. This codes for CASSNLETQYF.